This T cell receptor beta chain was captured in a study of T cells in Graves' hyperthyroidism and ophthalmopathy. Study conclusions and caveats: Ophthalmopathy, as predicted by the model, came a median roughly 6.5 months after the prediction. Blood also contained most expanded thyroid clonotypes above 0.001.

Germline V gives CDR1 SGHRS, CDR2 YFSETQ. This CDR3 is 14 amino acids long. V shed 4 bases and J shed 7 bases, with 17 bases lying between them. This clonotype was detected only once. Its antigen remains unknown. RNA transcripts provided the source from which TCR beta CDR3 regions were amplified. First-round RT-PCR of the TCR CDR3 relied on the HTBI primer set. TCRdb reprocessed the multiplex PCR reads with MiXCR, giving one entry per CDR3 protein. The table has around 440,000 distinct CDR3 sequences, more than 15% seen once; the top ten hold almost 8%. Exclusion criteria comprised uncontrolled infection, other autoimmune disease, pregnancy or lactation.

The chain has TRBV5-1 and TRBJ2-5; a possible D gene is TRBD2 (6 bases). This receptor was taken from a woman aged 18-30 years with Graves' hyperthyroidism. Sequenced material: blood. Written as DNA, the CDR3 is TGCGCCAGCAGCCCGGGACTCGAAAAGGGGACCCAGTACTTC. Translation gives CASSPGLEKGTQYF. Full variable domain (remainder filled in from reference TRBV5-1 and TRBJ2-5): KAGVTQTPRYLIKTRGQQVTLSCSPISGHRSVSWYQQTPGQGLQFLFEYFSETQRNKGNFPGRFSGRQFSNSRSEMNVSTLELGDSALYLCASSPGLEKGTQYFGPGTRLLVL.